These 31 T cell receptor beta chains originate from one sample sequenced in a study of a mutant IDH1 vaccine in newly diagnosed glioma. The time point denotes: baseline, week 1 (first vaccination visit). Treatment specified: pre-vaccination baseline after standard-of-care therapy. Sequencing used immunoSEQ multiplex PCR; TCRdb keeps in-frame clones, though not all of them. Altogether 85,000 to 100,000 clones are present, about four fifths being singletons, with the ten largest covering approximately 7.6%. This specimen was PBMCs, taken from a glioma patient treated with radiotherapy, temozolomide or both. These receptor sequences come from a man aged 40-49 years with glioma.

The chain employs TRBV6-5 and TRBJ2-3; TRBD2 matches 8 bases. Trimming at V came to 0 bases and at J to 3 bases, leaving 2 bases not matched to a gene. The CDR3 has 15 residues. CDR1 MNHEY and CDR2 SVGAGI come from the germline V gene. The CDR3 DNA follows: TGTGCCAGCAGTTACTCTTCTAGCGGGACAGATACGCAGTATTTT. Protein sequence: CASSYSSSGTDTQYF.

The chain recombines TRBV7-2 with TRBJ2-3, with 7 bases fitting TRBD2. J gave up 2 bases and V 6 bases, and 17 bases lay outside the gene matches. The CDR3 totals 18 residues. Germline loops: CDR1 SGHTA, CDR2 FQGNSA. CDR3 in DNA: TGTGCCAGCAGGGAGATTAGTGGGCTAGCGGCCAACACAGATACGCAGTATTTT. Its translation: CASREISGLAANTDTQYF. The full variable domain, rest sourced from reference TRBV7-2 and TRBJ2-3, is GAGVSQSPSNKVTEKGKDVELRCDPISGHTALYWYRQSLGQGLEFLIYFQGNSAPDKSGLPSDRFSAERTGGSVSTLTIQRTQQEDSAVYLCASREISGLAANTDTQYFGPGTRLTVL.

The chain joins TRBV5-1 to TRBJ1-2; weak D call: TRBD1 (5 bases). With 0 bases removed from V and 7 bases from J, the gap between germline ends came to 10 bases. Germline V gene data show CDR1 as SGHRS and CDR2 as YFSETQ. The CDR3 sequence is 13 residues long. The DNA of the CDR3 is TGCGCCAGCAGCTTGGGTGGGGACTTTGGCTACACCTTC. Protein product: CASSLGGDFGYTF.

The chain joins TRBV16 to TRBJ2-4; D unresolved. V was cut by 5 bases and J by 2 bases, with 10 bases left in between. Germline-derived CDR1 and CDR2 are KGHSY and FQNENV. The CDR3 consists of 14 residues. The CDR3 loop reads CASSIGRSKNIQYF. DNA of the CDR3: TGTGCCAGCAGCATAGGAAGGTCCAAAAACATTCAGTACTTC.

The CDR3 loop reads CASSPNGDPNTEAFF. The CDR3 DNA reads TGCGCCAGCAGCCCTAACGGAGATCCGAACACTGAAGCTTTCTTT. The chain uses TRBV4-3 and TRBJ1-1; D call uncertain. The germline V gene encodes CDR1 LGHNA and CDR2 YSLEER. The CDR3 runs to 15 residues. Trimming cost V 4 bases and J 1 base, with 13 bases left between them.

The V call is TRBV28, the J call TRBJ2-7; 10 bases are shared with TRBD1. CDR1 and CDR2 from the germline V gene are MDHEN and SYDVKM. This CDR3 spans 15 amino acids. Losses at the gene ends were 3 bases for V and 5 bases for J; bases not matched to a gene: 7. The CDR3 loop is CASSLSGTGANEQYF. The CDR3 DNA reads TGTGCCAGCAGTTTGTCTGGGACAGGGGCGAACGAGCAGTACTTC.

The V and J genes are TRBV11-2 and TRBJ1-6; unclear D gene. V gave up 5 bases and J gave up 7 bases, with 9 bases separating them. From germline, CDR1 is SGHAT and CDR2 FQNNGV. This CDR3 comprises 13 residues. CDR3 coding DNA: TGTGCCAGCAGCCGTAGCTTAAATTCACCCCTCCACTTT. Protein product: CASSRSLNSPLHF. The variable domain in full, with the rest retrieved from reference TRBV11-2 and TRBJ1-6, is EAGVAQSPRYKIIEKRQSVAFWCNPISGHATLYWYQQILGQGPKLLIQFQNNGVVDDSQLPKDRFSAERLKGVDSTLKIQPAKLEDSAVYLCASSRSLNSPLHFGNGTRLTVT.

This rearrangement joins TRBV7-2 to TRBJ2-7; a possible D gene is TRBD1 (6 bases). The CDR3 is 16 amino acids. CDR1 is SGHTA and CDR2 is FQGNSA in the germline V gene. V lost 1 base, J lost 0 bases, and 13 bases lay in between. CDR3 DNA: TGTGCCAGCAGCTTAGATGTGGGGGCGGGCTCCTACGAGCAGTACTTC. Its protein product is CASSLDVGAGSYEQYF.

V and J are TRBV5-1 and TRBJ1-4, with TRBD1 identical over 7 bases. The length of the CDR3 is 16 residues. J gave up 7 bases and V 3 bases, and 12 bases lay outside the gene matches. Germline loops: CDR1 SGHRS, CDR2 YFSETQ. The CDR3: CASSYLTGEGSEKLFF. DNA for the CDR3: TGCGCCAGCAGCTATCTAACAGGGGAAGGGAGTGAAAAACTGTTTTTT. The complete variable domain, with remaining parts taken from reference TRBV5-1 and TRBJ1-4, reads KAGVTQTPRYLIKTRGQQVTLSCSPISGHRSVSWYQQTPGQGLQFLFEYFSETQRNKGNFPGRFSGRQFSNSRSEMNVSTLELGDSALYLCASSYLTGEGSEKLFFGSGTQLSVL.

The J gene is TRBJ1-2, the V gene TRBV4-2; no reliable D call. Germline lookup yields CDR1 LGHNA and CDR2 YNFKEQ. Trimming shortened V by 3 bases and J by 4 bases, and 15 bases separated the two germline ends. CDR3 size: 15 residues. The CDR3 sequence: CASSQDAAATYGYTF. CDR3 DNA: TGTGCCAGCAGCCAGGACGCGGCGGCCACCTATGGCTACACCTTC.

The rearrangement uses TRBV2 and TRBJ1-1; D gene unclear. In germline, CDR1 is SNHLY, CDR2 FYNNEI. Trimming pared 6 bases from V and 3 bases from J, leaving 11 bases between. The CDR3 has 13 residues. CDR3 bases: TGTGCCAGCAGGGATACTGAGGACACTGAAGCTTTCTTT. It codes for CASRDTEDTEAFF.

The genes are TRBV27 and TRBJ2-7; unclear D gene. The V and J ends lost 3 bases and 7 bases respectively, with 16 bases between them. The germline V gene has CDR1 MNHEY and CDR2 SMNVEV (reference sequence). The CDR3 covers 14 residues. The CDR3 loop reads CASSFGLPSGEQYF. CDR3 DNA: TGTGCCAGCAGTTTCGGGCTACCCTCTGGAGAGCAGTACTTC.

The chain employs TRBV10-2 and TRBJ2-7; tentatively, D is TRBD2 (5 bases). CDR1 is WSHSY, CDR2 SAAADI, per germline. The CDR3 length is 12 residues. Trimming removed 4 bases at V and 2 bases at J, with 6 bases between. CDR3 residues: CASSAGTYEQYF. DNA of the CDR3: TGCGCCAGCAGTGCGGGGACCTACGAGCAGTACTTC.

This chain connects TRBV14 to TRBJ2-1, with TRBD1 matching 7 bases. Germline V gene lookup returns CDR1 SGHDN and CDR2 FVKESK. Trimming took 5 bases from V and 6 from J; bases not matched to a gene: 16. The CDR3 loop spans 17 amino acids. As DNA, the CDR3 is TGTGCCAGCAGCAAAGGCCTCGGGACAGTTAGGTCCAATGAGCAGTTCTTC. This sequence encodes CASSKGLGTVRSNEQFF.

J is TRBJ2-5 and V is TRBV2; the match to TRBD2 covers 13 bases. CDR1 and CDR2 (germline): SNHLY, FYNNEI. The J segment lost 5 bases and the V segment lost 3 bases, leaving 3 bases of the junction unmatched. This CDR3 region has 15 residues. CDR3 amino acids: CASSDGLAGDETQYF. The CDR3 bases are TGTGCCAGCAGTGATGGACTAGCGGGAGATGAGACCCAGTACTTC.

The CDR3 spells CSSDRGGTEAFF. CDR3 sequence (DNA): TGCAGTTCTGACAGGGGTGGCACTGAAGCTTTCTTT. The chain recombines TRBV29-1 with TRBJ1-1; 8 positions match TRBD1. The CDR3 runs to 12 residues. Per germline, CDR1 SQVTM and CDR2 ANQGSEA. Full variable domain (rest looked up from reference TRBV29-1 and TRBJ1-1): SAVISQKPSRDICQRGTSLTIQCQVDSQVTMMFWYRQQPGQSLTLIATANQGSEATYESGFVIDKFPISRPNLTFSTLTVSNMSPEDSSIYLCSSDRGGTEAFFGQGTRLTVV.

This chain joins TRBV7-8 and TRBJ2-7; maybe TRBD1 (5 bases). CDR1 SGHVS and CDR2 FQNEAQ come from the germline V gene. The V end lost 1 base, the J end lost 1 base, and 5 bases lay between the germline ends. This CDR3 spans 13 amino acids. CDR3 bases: TGTGCCAGCAGCTTAGACAGGTCCTACGAGCAGTACTTC. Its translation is CASSLDRSYEQYF.

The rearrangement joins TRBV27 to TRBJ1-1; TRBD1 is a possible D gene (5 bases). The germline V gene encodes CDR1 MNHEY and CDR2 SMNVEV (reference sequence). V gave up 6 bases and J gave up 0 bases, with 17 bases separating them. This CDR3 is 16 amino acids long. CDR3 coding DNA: TGTGCCAGCAGCTCCGTAGACGACAGAGTGAACACTGAAGCTTTCTTT. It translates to CASSSVDDRVNTEAFF.

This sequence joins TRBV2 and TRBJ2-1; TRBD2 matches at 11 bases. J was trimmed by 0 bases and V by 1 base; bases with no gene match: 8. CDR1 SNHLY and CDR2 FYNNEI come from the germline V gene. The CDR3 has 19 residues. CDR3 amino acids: CASSEGRSSGGRSYNEQFF. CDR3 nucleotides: TGTGCCAGCAGTGAAGGTCGGTCTAGCGGGGGGCGCTCCTACAATGAGCAGTTCTTC.

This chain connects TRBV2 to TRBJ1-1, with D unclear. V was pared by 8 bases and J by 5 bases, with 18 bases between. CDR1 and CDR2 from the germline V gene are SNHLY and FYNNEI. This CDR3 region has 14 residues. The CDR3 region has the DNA TGTGCCAGCCGCCGTGACCGCACGAGGACTGAAGCTTTCTTT. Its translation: CASRRDRTRTEAFF.

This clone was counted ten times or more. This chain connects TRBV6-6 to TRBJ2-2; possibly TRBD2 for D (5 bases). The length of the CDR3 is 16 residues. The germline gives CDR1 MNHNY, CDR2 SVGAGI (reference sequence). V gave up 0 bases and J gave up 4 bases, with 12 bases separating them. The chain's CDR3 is CASSYSIIATTGELFF. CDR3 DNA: TGTGCCAGCAGTTACTCGATAATAGCGACCACCGGGGAGCTGTTTTTT.

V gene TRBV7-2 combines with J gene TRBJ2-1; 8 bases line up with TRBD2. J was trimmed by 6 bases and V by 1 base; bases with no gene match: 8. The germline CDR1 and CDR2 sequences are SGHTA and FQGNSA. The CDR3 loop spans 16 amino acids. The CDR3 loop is CASSLEGGRYTNEQFF. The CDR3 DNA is TGTGCCAGCAGCTTAGAGGGCGGGAGGTACACCAATGAGCAGTTCTTC. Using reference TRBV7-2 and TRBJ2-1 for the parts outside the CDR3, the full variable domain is GAGVSQSPSNKVTEKGKDVELRCDPISGHTALYWYRQSLGQGLEFLIYFQGNSAPDKSGLPSDRFSAERTGGSVSTLTIQRTQQEDSAVYLCASSLEGGRYTNEQFFGPGTRLTVL.

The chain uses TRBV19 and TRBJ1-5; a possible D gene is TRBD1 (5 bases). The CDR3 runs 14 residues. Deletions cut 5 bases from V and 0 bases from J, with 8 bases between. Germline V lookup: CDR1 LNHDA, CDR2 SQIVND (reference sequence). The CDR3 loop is CASSGGVSNQPQHF. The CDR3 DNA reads TGTGCCAGTAGTGGGGGGGTTAGCAATCAGCCCCAGCATTTT. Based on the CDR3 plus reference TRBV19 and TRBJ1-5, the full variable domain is DGGITQSPKYLFRKEGQNVTLSCEQNLNHDAMYWYRQDPGQGLRLIYYSQIVNDFQKGDIAEGYSVSREKKESFPLTVTSAQKNPTAFYLCASSGGVSNQPQHFGDGTRLSIL.

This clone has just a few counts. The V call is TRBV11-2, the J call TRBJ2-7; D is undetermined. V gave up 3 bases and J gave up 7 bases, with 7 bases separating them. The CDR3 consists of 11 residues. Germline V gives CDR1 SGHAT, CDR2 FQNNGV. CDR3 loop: CASSFIREQYF. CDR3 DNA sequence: TGTGCCAGCAGCTTCATCCGGGAGCAGTACTTC.

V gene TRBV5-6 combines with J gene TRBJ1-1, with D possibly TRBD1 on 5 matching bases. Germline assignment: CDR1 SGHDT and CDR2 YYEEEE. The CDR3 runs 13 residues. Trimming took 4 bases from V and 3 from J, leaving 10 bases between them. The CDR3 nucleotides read TGTGCCAGCAGCACCTCAGGGTACACTGAAGCTTTCTTT. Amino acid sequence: CASSTSGYTEAFF. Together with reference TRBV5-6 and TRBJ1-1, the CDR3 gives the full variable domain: DAGVTQSPTHLIKTRGQQVTLRCSPKSGHDTVSWYQQALGQGPQFIFQYYEEEERQRGNFPDRFSGHQFPNYSSELNVNALLLGDSALYLCASSTSGYTEAFFGQGTRLTVV.

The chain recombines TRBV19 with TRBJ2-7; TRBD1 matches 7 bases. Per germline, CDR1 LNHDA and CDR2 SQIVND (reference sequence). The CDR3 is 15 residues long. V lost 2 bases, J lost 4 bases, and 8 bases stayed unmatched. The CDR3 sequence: CASSIRTGVLYEQYF. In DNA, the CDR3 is TGTGCCAGTAGTATAAGGACAGGCGTACTATACGAGCAGTACTTC.

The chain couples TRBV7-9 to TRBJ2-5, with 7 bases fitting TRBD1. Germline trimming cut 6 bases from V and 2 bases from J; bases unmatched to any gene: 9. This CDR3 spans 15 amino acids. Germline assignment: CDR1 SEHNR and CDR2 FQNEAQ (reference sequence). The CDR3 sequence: CASRYTGATQETQYF. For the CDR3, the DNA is TGTGCCAGCAGGTACACAGGGGCCACACAAGAGACCCAGTACTTC.

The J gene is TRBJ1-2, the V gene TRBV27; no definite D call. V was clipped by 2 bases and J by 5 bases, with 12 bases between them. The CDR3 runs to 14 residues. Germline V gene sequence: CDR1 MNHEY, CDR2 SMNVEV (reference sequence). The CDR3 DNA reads TGTGCCAGCAGTTTAGGGAGGGCTGGATATGGCTACACCTTC. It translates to CASSLGRAGYGYTF.

CDR3: CAISESRVNYGYTF. The CDR3 DNA sequence: TGTGCCATCAGTGAGTCGAGGGTGAACTATGGCTACACCTTC. This chain joins TRBV10-3 and TRBJ1-2, with D uncertain. Germline CDR1 ENHRY, CDR2 SYGVKD. The CDR3 consists of 14 residues. V lost 0 bases, J lost 2 bases, and 7 bases lay in between.

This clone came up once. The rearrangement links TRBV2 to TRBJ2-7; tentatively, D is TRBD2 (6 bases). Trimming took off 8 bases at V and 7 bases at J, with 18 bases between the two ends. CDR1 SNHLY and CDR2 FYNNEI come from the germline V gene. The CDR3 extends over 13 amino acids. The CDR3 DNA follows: TGTGCCAGCCGACTAGAGGAGGGGACGGAGCAGTACTTC. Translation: CASRLEEGTEQYF.

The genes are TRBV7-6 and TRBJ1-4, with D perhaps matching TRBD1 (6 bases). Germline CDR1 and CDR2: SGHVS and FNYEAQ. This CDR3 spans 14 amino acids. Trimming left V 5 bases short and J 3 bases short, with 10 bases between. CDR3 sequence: CASSRGHSNEKLFF. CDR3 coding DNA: TGTGCCAGCAGCCGGGGGCATTCTAATGAAAAACTGTTTTTT.